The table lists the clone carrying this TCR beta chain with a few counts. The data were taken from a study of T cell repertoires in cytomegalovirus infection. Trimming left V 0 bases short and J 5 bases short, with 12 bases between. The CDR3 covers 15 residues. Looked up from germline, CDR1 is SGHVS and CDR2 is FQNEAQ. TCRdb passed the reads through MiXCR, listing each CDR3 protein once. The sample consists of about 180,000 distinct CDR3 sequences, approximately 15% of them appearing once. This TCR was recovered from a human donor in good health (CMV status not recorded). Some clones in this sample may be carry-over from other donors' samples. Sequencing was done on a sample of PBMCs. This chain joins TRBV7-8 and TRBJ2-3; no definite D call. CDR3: CASSLAWLQLDTQYF. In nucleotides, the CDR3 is TGTGCCAGCAGCTTAGCGTGGCTCCAACTAGATACGCAGTATTTT.